This TCR beta chain was recorded in a study of beta chain features in type 1 diabetes. Study outcomes and limitations: Researchers report that Type 1 diabetes patients had moderately but significantly shorter TCRB CDR3s across all four CD4+ subsets.

The investigators reverse transcribed all of the isolated RNA, so they sequenced expressed TCRB transcripts. Clones were sequenced by immunoSEQ multiplex PCR, and TCRdb holds only the in-frame ones, with some missing. The table lists 500,000 to 700,000 clones, 15% to 18% of them singletons. This CDR3 region has 18 residues. V was pared by 3 bases and J by 3 bases, with 12 bases of the junction left unmatched. CDR1 is KGHSH and CDR2 is LQKENI in the germline V gene. This clone was counted only a few times. As yet, its antigen is unknown. This TCR derives from a man aged 18 to 30 in good health. Material: naive CD4+ T cells from blood. The chain employs TRBV18 and TRBJ2-1; 9 bases agree with TRBD1. The CDR3 bases are TGTGCCAGCTCACCCCAACTCCTCGACAGGGGGATCTACAATGAGCAGTTCTTC. Translated: CASSPQLLDRGIYNEQFF.